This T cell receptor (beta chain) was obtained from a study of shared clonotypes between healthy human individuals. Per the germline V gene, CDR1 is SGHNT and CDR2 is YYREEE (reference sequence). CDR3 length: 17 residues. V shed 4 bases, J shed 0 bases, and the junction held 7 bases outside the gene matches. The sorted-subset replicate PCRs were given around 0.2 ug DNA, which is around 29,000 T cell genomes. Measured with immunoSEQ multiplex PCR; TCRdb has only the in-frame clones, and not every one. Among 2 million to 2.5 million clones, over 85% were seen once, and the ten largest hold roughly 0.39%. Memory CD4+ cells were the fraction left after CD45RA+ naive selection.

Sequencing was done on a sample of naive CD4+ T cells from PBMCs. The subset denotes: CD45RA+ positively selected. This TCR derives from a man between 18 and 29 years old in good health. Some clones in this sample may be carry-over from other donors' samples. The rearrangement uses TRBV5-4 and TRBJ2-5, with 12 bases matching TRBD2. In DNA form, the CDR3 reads TGTGCCAGCAGCGGAAAAGGGACTAGCGGGTACCAAGAGACCCAGTACTTC. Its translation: CASSGKGTSGYQETQYF.